This T cell receptor beta chain was identified in a study of OX40 agonist ivuxolimab in advanced cancers. Whole-study context: Patients were dosed intravenously with ivuxolimab at 0.01 to 10 mg/kg every 2 weeks. Study observations and caveats: Compared with CD4+, CD8+ T cells on average had more expanded clones. Antigens targeted by the expanded peripheral T cells were not determined.

Measured with immunoSEQ multiplex PCR; TCRdb has only the in-frame clones, and not every one. The data show some 100,000 clones, roughly 94% seen once. Cycle 7 day 1, cycle 4 day 1, and baseline were the timepoints at which blood was sampled. The germline V gene has CDR1 LNHNV and CDR2 YYDKDF (reference sequence). CDR3 length equals 15 residues. V lost 0 bases and J 3 bases, leaving 9 bases between the germline ends. About this clone: What it binds is not known.

The input for sequencing was CD4+ or CD8+ T cells sorted from blood, taken in a trial of the OX40 agonist ivuxolimab. The TCR was taken from an adult with an advanced solid tumor such as melanoma, head and neck, liver or kidney cancer. The chain is built from TRBV15 and TRBJ2-1; D unresolved. Here the CDR3 reads CATSRDQSFYNEQFF. CDR3 sequence (DNA): TGTGCCACCAGCAGAGATCAGTCCTTCTACAATGAGCAGTTCTTC.